This TCR beta chain was recorded in a study of T cell changes during pregnancy in multiple sclerosis. Method: immunoSEQ multiplex PCR; TCRdb's copy keeps in-frame clones and lacks some. The sample holds around 45,000 clones, 75% to 95% seen once. Deletions cut 7 bases from V and 4 bases from J, with 19 bases between. Germline V lookup: CDR1 SGHTA, CDR2 FQGNSA. This CDR3 contains 15 residues. This specimen was CD4+ T cells from peripheral blood mononuclear cells, taken in the second trimester of pregnancy. The chain employs TRBV7-2 and TRBJ1-2; D unclear. The sequence derives from a female donor in good health, enrolled as a control in a pregnancy study. The CDR3 DNA follows: TGTGCCAGCATCCAGACCCCAGGAGGAAGCTATGGCTACACCTTC. It specifies CASIQTPGGSYGYTF.